Listed here is a single TCR beta chain. This record comes from a study of follicular helper T cells after annual influenza vaccination. Sequencing was performed with immunoSEQ multiplex PCR; in TCRdb, only in-frame clones are kept and a portion is missing. The sample consists of about 9,800 clones, 83% of them appearing once. Sample time point: 2014-2015 season, 7 days after vaccination. This CDR3 is 8 amino acids long. V shed 10 bases and J shed 11 bases, with 8 bases lying between them. Germline CDR1 is MDHEN and CDR2 is SYDVKM. This chain uses TRBV28 with TRBJ1-1, with D perhaps TRBD1 (5 bases). The receptor was isolated from an adult who received the influenza vaccine. The specimen comprised CXCR5- memory CD4+ T cells sorted from blood, sampled 7 days after influenza vaccination. In DNA form, the CDR3 reads TGTGCCACTCGGGGGGCTTTCTTT. Translating gives CATRGAFF.